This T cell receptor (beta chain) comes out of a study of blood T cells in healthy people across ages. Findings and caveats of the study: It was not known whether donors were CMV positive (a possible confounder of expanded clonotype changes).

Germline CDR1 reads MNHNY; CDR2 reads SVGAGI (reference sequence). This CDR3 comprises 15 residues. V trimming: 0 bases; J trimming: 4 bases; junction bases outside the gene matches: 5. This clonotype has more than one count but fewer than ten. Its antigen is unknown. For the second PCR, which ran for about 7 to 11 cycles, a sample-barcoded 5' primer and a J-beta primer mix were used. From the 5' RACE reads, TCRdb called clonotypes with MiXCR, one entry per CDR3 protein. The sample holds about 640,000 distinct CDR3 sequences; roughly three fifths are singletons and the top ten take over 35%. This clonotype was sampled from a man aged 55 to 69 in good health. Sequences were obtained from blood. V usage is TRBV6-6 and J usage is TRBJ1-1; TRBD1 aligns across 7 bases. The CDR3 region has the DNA TGTGCCAGCAGTTACTCTACAGGGGCCAGCACTGAAGCTTTCTTT. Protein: CASSYSTGASTEAFF.